The 32 T cell receptor beta chains in this list originate from one sample, sequenced in a study of CD8 T cells in ankylosing spondylitis (dated by TCRdb to 2016 to 2017). Overall study results and their limits: A TCR beta motif of several highly homologous amino acid variants appeared characteristic of blood from ankylosing spondylitis patients.

Libraries were prepared through 5' RACE. TCRdb names Illumina HiSeq 2500 as the instrument used. Using fastp at Q25 and MiXCR, TCRdb reprocessed the public reads and kept productive beta chains. Duplicate CDR3 protein sequences are folded into a single record with the most common DNA and genes. This sample holds about 440,000 distinct CDR3 sequences; about a sixth were observed only once. Approximately 1% of the sample is taken by the ten largest. Their cognate antigens are unknown. Sample: blood, either unsorted or a sorted T cell fraction (not recorded which). Receptor source: a male donor with ankylosing spondylitis.

This clonotype came up a few times. This sequence joins TRBV3-1 and TRBJ2-2; D is ambiguous. The CDR3 spans 14 residues. The germline V gene has CDR1 LGHDT and CDR2 YNNKEL (reference sequence). Trimming removed 0 bases from V and 6 bases from J, with 8 bases in between. CDR3 DNA sequence: TGTGCCAGCAGCCAAGAACCTTCCTCCGGGGAGCTGTTTTTT. Its protein product is CASSQEPSSGELFF.

In its sample, this clonotype was seen a few times. The chain couples TRBV27 to TRBJ2-5; either TRBD1 or TRBD2 may supply D (6 bases each). The CDR3 has 13 residues. CDR1 is MNHEY and CDR2 is SMNVEV in the germline V gene (reference sequence). The CDR3 protein is CPHGGGDGETQYF. The CDR3 nucleotides read TGTCCCCACGGGGGCGGGGACGGGGAGACCCAGTACTTC.

The sample holds many counts of this clonotype. The chain couples TRBV29-1 to TRBJ2-3, with TRBD1 matching over 8 bases. The CDR3 spans 14 residues. V lost 7 bases, J lost 6 bases, and 12 bases stayed unmatched. Looked up from germline, CDR1 is SQVTM and CDR2 is ANQGSEA. This CDR3 reads CSARQGKGLDTQYF. The CDR3 DNA reads as TGCAGCGCGAGACAGGGGAAAGGATTGGATACGCAGTATTTT.

This clonotype was observed a handful of times. The chain combines TRBV11-2 with TRBJ2-3; no clear D gene. The CDR3 sequence is 14 residues long. Germline V gene lookup returns CDR1 SGHAT and CDR2 FQNNGV. Trimming removed 10 bases at V and 0 bases at J, with 14 bases between. CDR3 in amino acids: CATFSLDSTDTQYF. The DNA for the CDR3 is TGTGCCACCTTTTCGTTAGACAGCACAGATACGCAGTATTTT.

The gene calls are TRBV12-3 or TRBV12-4 and TRBJ1-4; D gene unclear. V shed 10 bases and J shed 4 bases, with 28 bases lying between them. This CDR3 comprises 18 residues. The CDR3 here is CAICFWATTQTSNEKLFF. The CDR3, as DNA: TGTGCCATCTGTTTCTGGGCGACCACTCAGACCAGTAATGAAAAACTGTTTTTT.

Only a few counts were recorded for this clonotype. The CDR3, as DNA: TGTGCCAGCAGCTTAGGGGGACGGCAAACCTACGAGCAGTACTTC. It is translated as CASSLGGRQTYEQYF. The chain uses TRBV7-2 and TRBJ2-7; D assignment may be TRBD1 or TRBD2 (5 bases each). The germline gives CDR1 SGHTA, CDR2 FQGNSA. V was trimmed by 1 base and J by 2 bases, leaving 12 bases between them. The CDR3 spans 15 residues.

This clonotype was seen only a few times. The chain couples TRBV5-1 to TRBJ2-1, with 8 bases fitting TRBD2. With V trimmed by 3 bases and J by 2 bases, 4 bases remained unmatched. Germline lookup yields CDR1 SGHRS and CDR2 YFSETQ. This CDR3 spans 15 amino acids. Here the CDR3 DNA reads TGCGCCAGCAGCTGGGGCGGGGGGACCTACAATGAGCAGTTCTTC. Encoded protein: CASSWGGGTYNEQFF.

This chain joins TRBV12-3 or TRBV12-4 and TRBJ2-3, with 10 bases fitting TRBD1. V shed 5 bases and J 0 bases; nucleotides not matched to a gene: 11. The CDR3 is 18 residues long. As DNA, the CDR3 is TGTGCCAGCAGTCCTCCGGGACAGGGGATGGTAAGCACAGATACGCAGTATTTT. Amino acids: CASSPPGQGMVSTDTQYF.

This clonotype was counted many times. V and J are TRBV12-3 or TRBV12-4 and TRBJ2-5, with 8 bases identical to TRBD1. V lost 7 bases to trimming and J lost 2 bases; unmatched junction nucleotides: 6. This CDR3 is built from 14 residues. CDR3 residues: CASTKRTGQETQYF. Here the CDR3 DNA reads TGTGCCAGCACCAAAAGGACAGGGCAAGAGACCCAGTACTTC.

The rearrangement joins TRBV6-5 to TRBJ1-1, with D perhaps TRBD1 (6 bases). The CDR3 has 13 amino acids. V was clipped by 2 bases and J by 6 bases, with 10 bases between them. The germline V gene has CDR1 MNHEY and CDR2 SVGAGI. The CDR3, as DNA: TGTGCCAGCAGTTACAGGGGGGCAGCTGAAGCTTTCTTT. Protein product: CASSYRGAAEAFF.

This clonotype was picked up a small number of times. The V gene is TRBV20-1, the J gene TRBJ1-1; the D is unclear. V was shortened by 0 bases and J by 4 bases, with 12 bases between the two germline ends. This CDR3 has 14 residues. CDR1 and CDR2 from the germline V gene are DFQATT and SNEGSKA (reference sequence). Here the CDR3 DNA reads TGCAGTGCTAGAGATCTGCGGAGGGCCACTGAAGCTTTCTTT. This codes for CSARDLRRATEAFF.

This clonotype was detected many times. CDR3 coding DNA: TGTGCCAGCAGTGACCGGGACAAAATTGATACGCAGTATTTT. This encodes CASSDRDKIDTQYF. The V call is TRBV12-3 or TRBV12-4, the J call TRBJ2-3, with D possibly matching TRBD1 (6 bases). Trimming cost V 5 bases and J 6 bases, with 15 bases left between them. This CDR3 comprises 14 residues.

The chain is built from TRBV18 and TRBJ2-1; a possible D gene is TRBD1 (5 bases). The CDR3 is 15 residues long. V dropped 1 base and J dropped 9 bases, with 16 bases sitting between them. CDR1 is KGHSH and CDR2 is LQKENI in the germline V gene. The CDR3 nucleotides are TGTGCCAGCTCACCACAGGGGAAGTCCGAAAGTGAGCAGTTCTTC. It yields the protein CASSPQGKSESEQFF.

In this sample, this clonotype turned up many times. The chain links TRBV5-1 to TRBJ2-1, with D unresolved. The V gene lost 2 bases and the J gene lost 7 bases, with 16 bases spanning the gap. This CDR3 region has 15 residues. In germline, CDR1 is SGHRS, CDR2 YFSETQ. Here the CDR3 DNA reads TGCGCCAGCAGCTTTACGGTATCGGCGGCTAATGAGCAGTTCTTC. Protein sequence: CASSFTVSAANEQFF.

This clonotype was counted a few times. The rearrangement links TRBV24-1 to TRBJ1-4; perhaps TRBD1 as D (5 bases). CDR1 and CDR2 from the germline V gene are KGHDR and SFDVKD. Deletions cut 2 bases from V and 5 bases from J, with 11 bases between. This CDR3 is 15 amino acids long. CDR3 amino acids: CATSDSGPGNEKLFF. CDR3 DNA: TGTGCCACCAGTGATTCGGGACCGGGAAATGAAAAACTGTTTTTT.

The chain has TRBV7-8 and TRBJ1-1; TRBD1 agrees at 9 bases. With 1 base clipped from V and 10 bases from J, the junction kept 4 bases outside the gene matches. This CDR3 has 13 amino acids. CDR1 and CDR2 from the germline V gene are SGHVS and FQNEAQ. CDR3 coding DNA: TGTGCCAGCAGCTTAGGGGGACAGGGCGCAGCTTTCTTT. The encoded protein is CASSLGGQGAAFF.

Only a few counts were recorded for this clonotype. The chain is built from TRBV5-5 and TRBJ2-3, with D perhaps matching TRBD1 or TRBD2 (6 bases each). Germline CDR1 and CDR2: SGHKS and YYEKEE (reference sequence). The CDR3 extends over 15 amino acids. With 4 bases removed from V and 7 bases from J, the gap between germline ends came to 19 bases. The CDR3 coding sequence is TGTGCCAGCAGCCCCCAGGGGTTAGGAGGGAATACGCAGTATTTT. Its translation: CASSPQGLGGNTQYF.

The V call is TRBV10-3, the J call TRBJ2-3; 8 nucleotides agree with TRBD1. CDR1 and CDR2 from the germline V gene are ENHRY and SYGVKD. The CDR3 covers 18 residues. V shed 4 bases and J 6 bases; nucleotides not matched to a gene: 18. CDR3 sequence (DNA): TGTGCCATCAGTGTTATCGCCCCAGGACAGGGTCTCGCGGATACGCAGTATTTT. Translated, it gives CAISVIAPGQGLADTQYF.

There are many counts of this clonotype. The J gene is TRBJ2-4, the V gene TRBV27; possibly TRBD1 for D (5 bases). The V end was cut by 9 bases, the J end by 1 base, with 13 bases between. From germline, CDR1 is MNHEY and CDR2 SMNVEV (reference sequence). This CDR3 region has 14 residues. The CDR3 coding sequence is TGTGCCAGACCCAGGGTAGGGGCCAAAAACATTCAGTACTTC. This translates into CARPRVGAKNIQYF.

This chain joins TRBV24-1 and TRBJ1-5, with D unclear. CDR1 KGHDR and CDR2 SFDVKD come from the germline V gene. The CDR3 consists of 12 residues. Trimming pared 3 bases from V and 8 bases from J, leaving 7 bases between. Here the CDR3 reads CATSDTGEPQHF. The CDR3 nucleotides are TGTGCCACCAGTGATACGGGTGAGCCCCAGCATTTT.

This chain uses TRBV5-8 with TRBJ1-2; 7 bases are a match to TRBD1. CDR1 is SGHTS and CDR2 is YDEGEE in the germline V gene. The V segment lost 4 bases and the J segment 8 bases; nucleotides outside the gene matches: 5. The CDR3 is 12 residues long. As DNA, the CDR3 is TGTGCCAGCAGCCACAGGGGTGCCGGCTACACCTTC. Its protein product is CASSHRGAGYTF. The entire variable domain, with the rest obtained from reference TRBV5-8 and TRBJ1-2, is as follows: EAGVTQSPTHLIKTRGQQATLRCSPISGHTSVYWYQQALGLGLQFLLWYDEGEERNRGNFPPRFSGRQFPNYSSELNVNALELEDSALYLCASSHRGAGYTFGSGTRLTVV.

V and J are TRBV3-1 and TRBJ1-4; unclear D gene. Germline CDR1 is LGHDT and CDR2 is YNNKEL (reference sequence). V was pared by 6 bases and J by 3 bases, with 11 bases between. The CDR3 sequence is 14 residues long. CDR3 in DNA: TGTGCCAGCAGTACACGGACGGCTAATGAAAAACTGTTTTTT. Translating gives CASSTRTANEKLFF.

There are many counts of this clonotype. J is TRBJ2-1 and V is TRBV11-3; TRBD1 agrees at 8 bases. The CDR3 consists of 16 residues. CDR1 SGHNT and CDR2 YENEEA come from the germline V gene. J lost 5 bases, V lost 5 bases, and 11 bases had no gene match. The CDR3 protein is CASSARKTGVHNEQFF. In DNA, the CDR3 is TGTGCCAGCAGCGCTAGAAAGACAGGGGTCCACAATGAGCAGTTCTTC.

There are a few counts of this clonotype. The rearrangement uses TRBV27 and TRBJ2-7; tentatively, D is TRBD2 (6 bases). The germline V gene has CDR1 MNHEY and CDR2 SMNVEV (reference sequence). This CDR3 is 16 amino acids long. V was cut by 1 base and J by 5 bases, with 18 bases left in between. The CDR3 here is CASSLFRAGIPNEQYF. DNA for the CDR3: TGTGCCAGCAGTTTATTTAGGGCGGGAATCCCCAACGAGCAGTACTTC.

This clonotype has only a few counts. V gene TRBV19 combines with J gene TRBJ2-4; TRBD2 aligns across 10 bases. The V and J ends lost 5 bases and 16 bases, in that order; junction bases with no gene match: 8. CDR1 LNHDA and CDR2 SQIVND come from the germline V gene (reference sequence). CDR3 length: 12 amino acids. CDR3 in DNA: TGTGCCAGTAGTGGCAGCGGGGGGGCCTTATACTTC. The encoded protein is CASSGSGGALYF.

This chain uses TRBV20-1 with TRBJ2-1, with 8 bases fitting TRBD2. Germline V gene sequence: CDR1 DFQATT, CDR2 SNEGSKA (reference sequence). This CDR3 region has 14 residues. V lost 1 base to trimming and J lost 9 bases; unmatched junction nucleotides: 8. CDR3 nucleotides: TGCAGTGCTAGAGCCCCCCGGGGGGGCGCTGAGCAGTTCTTC. It encodes CSARAPRGGAEQFF.

The sample holds many counts of this clonotype. The chain carries TRBV15 and TRBJ2-4; 7 bases match TRBD2. The germline gives CDR1 LNHNV, CDR2 YYDKDF (reference sequence). CDR3 length: 16 residues. V was pared by 0 bases and J by 0 bases, with 2 bases of the junction left unmatched. The CDR3 coding sequence is TGTGCCACCAGCAGAGATCGGGGGGTAGCCAAAAACATTCAGTACTTC. This sequence encodes CATSRDRGVAKNIQYF.

The CDR3 loop is CASSLAEGSPLHF. In DNA, the CDR3 is TGTGCCAGCAGCTTAGCTGAGGGTTCACCCCTCCACTTT. The rearrangement uses TRBV7-2 and TRBJ1-6; D is unclear. CDR1 and CDR2 (germline): SGHTA, FQGNSA. This CDR3 is built from 13 residues. The ends were cut back, 0 bases at V and 9 bases at J, with 6 bases in the middle.

This clonotype came up a few times. For the CDR3, the DNA is TGCGCCAGCAGCCAGGGGGGGGCAGCTGAAGCTTTCTTT. Translated: CASSQGGAAEAFF. V gene TRBV5-1 combines with J gene TRBJ1-1; TRBD1 aligns across 7 bases. From germline, CDR1 is SGHRS and CDR2 YFSETQ. The CDR3 extends over 13 amino acids. J was trimmed by 6 bases and V by 4 bases; bases with no gene match: 6.

V is TRBV24-1 and J is TRBJ2-2, with D perhaps TRBD1 (5 bases). Trimming left V 6 bases short and J 4 bases short, with 14 bases between. This CDR3 contains 15 residues. CDR1 is KGHDR and CDR2 is SFDVKD in the germline V gene. The CDR3 loop reads CATSLSKGSTGELFF. CDR3 nucleotides: TGTGCCACCAGTTTGTCTAAGGGGTCCACCGGGGAGCTGTTTTTT.

In this sample, this clonotype turned up a few times. The V gene is TRBV12-3 or TRBV12-4, the J gene TRBJ1-5; tentative D call: TRBD1 (5 bases). The CDR3 loop spans 15 amino acids. The V and J ends lost 4 bases and 4 bases respectively, with 14 bases between them. The CDR3 DNA reads as TGTGCCAGCAGTTACGACAGACTAAAGAATCAGCCCCAGCATTTT. Protein product: CASSYDRLKNQPQHF.

This clonotype was detected only a few times. The V gene is TRBV2, the J gene TRBJ2-5, with TRBD2 as a possible D gene (6 bases). Germline loops: CDR1 SNHLY, CDR2 FYNNEI. V lost 6 bases and J lost 7, with 15 bases in between. The CDR3 runs to 13 residues. The CDR3 here is CASRRVAAATQYF. DNA for the CDR3: TGTGCCAGCAGGAGGGTAGCGGCGGCGACCCAGTACTTC. The full variable domain, in which reference TRBV2 and TRBJ2-5 provide the parts outside the CDR3, is EPEVTQTPSHQVTQMGQEVILRCVPISNHLYFYWYRQILGQKVEFLVSFYNNEISEKSEIFDDQFSVERPDGSNFTLKIRSTKLEDSAMYFCASRRVAAATQYFGPGTRLLVL.